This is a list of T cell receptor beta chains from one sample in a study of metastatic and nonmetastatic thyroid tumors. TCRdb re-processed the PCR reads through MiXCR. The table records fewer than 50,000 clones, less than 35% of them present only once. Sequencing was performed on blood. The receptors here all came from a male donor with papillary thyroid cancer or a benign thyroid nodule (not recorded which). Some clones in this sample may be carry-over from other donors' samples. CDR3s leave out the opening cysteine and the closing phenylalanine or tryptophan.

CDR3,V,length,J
ASSTQTGGTGELF,TRBV19,13,TRBJ2-2
SARADARGRHGYT,TRBV20-1,13,TRBJ1-2
ASSQDLGPGEQY,TRBV4-3,12,TRBJ2-7
ASALRGNLDRMNTEAF,TRBV11-2,16,TRBJ1-1
ASRLERASGTQY,TRBV6-5,12,TRBJ2-3
ASSFAGAETQY,TRBV5-1,11,TRBJ2-5
ASRDSTGIDVFGEQY,TRBV11-2,15,TRBJ2-7
ASMGGATDTQY,TRBV6-1,11,TRBJ2-3
ASSQERNRQETQY,TRBV3-1,13,TRBJ2-5
ASAVRVYGYT,TRBV12-3/TRBV12-4,10,TRBJ1-2
ATLLSTGGLQPQH,TRBV28,13,TRBJ1-5
ASSASEISYNEQF,TRBV9,13,TRBJ2-1
SVVGPDSLKQY,TRBV29-1,11,TRBJ2-7
ASSPSTGGHPQH,TRBV5-1,12,TRBJ1-5
VSSDWENTGELF,TRBV6-4,12,TRBJ2-2